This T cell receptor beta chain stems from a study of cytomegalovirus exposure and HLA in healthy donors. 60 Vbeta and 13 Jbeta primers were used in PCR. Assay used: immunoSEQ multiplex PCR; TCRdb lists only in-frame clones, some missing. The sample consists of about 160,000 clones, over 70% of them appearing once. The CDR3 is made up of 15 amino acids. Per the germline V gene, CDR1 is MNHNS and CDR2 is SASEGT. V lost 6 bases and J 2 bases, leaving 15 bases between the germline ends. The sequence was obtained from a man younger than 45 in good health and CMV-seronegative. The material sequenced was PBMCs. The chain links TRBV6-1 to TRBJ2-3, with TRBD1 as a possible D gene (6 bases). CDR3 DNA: TGTGCCAGCAGCCCGACAGGAGCCATCACAGATACGCAGTATTTT. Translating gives CASSPTGAITDTQYF.